A selection of T cell receptor beta chains follows, all from one sample in a study of T cell responses to AZD1222 COVID-19 vaccine. Some clones are missing from TCRdb's copy, which holds only in-frame ones; the method was immunoSEQ multiplex PCR. The data hold over 120,000 clones, with around 84% observed a single time. Sequenced material: peripheral blood, taken 28 days after the second AZD1222 dose. The receptors originated from an adult who received the AZD1222 COVID-19 vaccine. Both conserved end residues are part of each CDR3. D genes are given only for firm matches. The size entry is marked missing in some rows and otherwise reads once, few, many or a size class.

cdr3_nt,cdr3_aa,j_call,d_call,v_call,clone_size
TGCGCCAGCCGGACAGGTTCAAATGAAAAACTGTTTTTT,CASRTGSNEKLFF,TRBJ1-4,TRBD1,TRBV10-2,NA
TGCGCCAGCAGCTTGGGACAGGGTATAACAGATACGCAGTATTTT,CASSLGQGITDTQYF,TRBJ2-3,TRBD1,TRBV5-1,NA
TGTGCCAGCAACCCCTCGGGCCCGATGGCTGGAGGGGAGCTGTTTTTT,CASNPSGPMAGGELFF,TRBJ2-2,NA,TRBV7-2,NA
TGTGCCTGGAGTGGCAAGCGGGAGGTCCCGTACGAGCAGTACTTC,CAWSGKREVPYEQYF,TRBJ2-7,TRBD2,TRBV30,NA
TGTGCCAGCAGTTTTTCAGACAGGGGTAGTTCACCCCTCCACTTT,CASSFSDRGSSPLHF,TRBJ1-6,TRBD1,TRBV27,NA
TGTGCCAGCAGTTCACTAGCGGGAGAGGATACGCAGTATTTT,CASSSLAGEDTQYF,TRBJ2-3,TRBD2,TRBV6-6,once
TGTGCCAGCAGTTCTACAGGAGGAGGCTACACCTTC,CASSSTGGGYTF,TRBJ1-2,NA,TRBV6-5,NA
TGCAGCGTTGAAGATCTGCGAGTCGGTGGCTACACCTTC,CSVEDLRVGGYTF,TRBJ1-2,NA,TRBV29-1,NA
TGCGCCAGCAGCCAAACTTCCAGGGACCCCCCGACCGAGCAGTACTTC,CASSQTSRDPPTEQYF,TRBJ2-7,NA,TRBV4-1,many
TGTGCCAGCAGTTTAGGGGACAGGGGTAGAACTTTCTTT,CASSLGDRGRTFF,TRBJ1-1,TRBD1,TRBV12-3/TRBV12-4,NA
TGTGCTAGTGGTTTCCCTAGCGGGCCCTCCTACAATGAGCAGTTCTTC,CASGFPSGPSYNEQFF,TRBJ2-1,TRBD2,TRBV12-5,once
TGTGCCAGCAACAAGGGGGGGCCAGGAGGCGAAAAACTGTTTTTT,CASNKGGPGGEKLFF,TRBJ1-4,NA,TRBV9,once
TGTGCCAGCAGCGGAGGTGGGACAGGGTCGAACATTCAGTACTTC,CASSGGGTGSNIQYF,TRBJ2-4,TRBD1,TRBV9,NA
TGTGCCAGCAGCTTGGACAGACAAGAGACCCAGTACTTC,CASSLDRQETQYF,TRBJ2-5,NA,TRBV11-3,NA
TGTGCCAGCAGTTGGGACAGCCGCACAGATACGCAGTATTTT,CASSWDSRTDTQYF,TRBJ2-3,TRBD1,TRBV6-5,NA
TGCGCCAGCAGTGATGGCCCTAGCGGGGTCCAAGAGACCCAGTACTTC,CASSDGPSGVQETQYF,TRBJ2-5,TRBD2,TRBV10-1,NA
TGTGCCAGCGCAAACCCGGCAGGGGCTAACTATGGCTACACCTTC,CASANPAGANYGYTF,TRBJ1-2,NA,TRBV6-5,once
TGTGCCTGGAGTGAAGAGGGATGGACTGAAGCTTTCTTT,CAWSEEGWTEAFF,TRBJ1-1,NA,TRBV30,NA